These 25 T cell receptor beta chains came from one sample sequenced in a study of shared clonotypes between healthy human individuals. Method: immunoSEQ multiplex PCR; TCRdb's copy keeps in-frame clones and lacks some. Altogether some 350,000 clones are present, about 74% being singletons, with the ten largest covering about a tenth. The sequencing input was memory CD4+ T cells sorted from blood. This sample's subset: CD45RA-negative fraction. The receptors originated from a man under 40 in good health.

This clone was seen a few times. This chain links TRBV7-9 with TRBJ2-3, with 10 bases that match TRBD1. Germline V lookup: CDR1 SEHNR, CDR2 FQNEAQ (reference sequence). The CDR3 has 16 residues. The V and J ends lost 6 bases and 2 bases, in that order; junction bases with no gene match: 8. Here the CDR3 reads CASRRDRGFPTDTQYF. The CDR3 DNA sequence: TGTGCCAGCAGACGGGACAGGGGCTTCCCCACAGATACGCAGTATTTT.

The V and J genes are TRBV29-1 and TRBJ2-7, with D maybe TRBD1 (6 bases). CDR3 length: 13 amino acids. Trimming pared 6 bases from V and 4 bases from J, leaving 16 bases between. CDR1 and CDR2 (germline): SQVTM, ANQGSEA. CDR3 residues: CSVKGGDKYEQYF. The CDR3 DNA follows: TGCAGCGTAAAAGGGGGAGATAAATACGAGCAGTACTTC.

The genes are TRBV6-5 and TRBJ1-5, with TRBD1 matching 8 bases. The CDR3 covers 13 residues. V was clipped by 6 bases and J by 3 bases; unmatched bases: 1. Germline loops: CDR1 MNHEY, CDR2 SVGAGI. CDR3 bases: TGTGCCAGCAGGCAGGGGGCCAATCAGCCCCAGCATTTT. Translation: CASRQGANQPQHF.

The genes are TRBV18 and TRBJ2-5; D not certain. The germline V and J ends were trimmed by 0 bases and 13 bases, with 18 bases remaining between them. Germline V gives CDR1 KGHSH, CDR2 LQKENI. This CDR3 comprises 14 residues. The DNA for the CDR3 is TGTGCCAGCTCACCACCCGGCAGACCTACGAGCTTGTACTTC. Its protein is CASSPPGRPTSLYF.

The chain is built from TRBV21-1 and TRBJ2-7. TRBV21-1 has pseudogene status. The CDR3 length is 19 residues. DNA for the CDR3: TGTGCCAGCAGCAAAGTCGTTATGGCCCAAGAGGAGTCTGGACGAGAGCAGTACTTC. Translation gives CASSKVVMAQEESGREQYF.

This clone came up a few times. The chain combines TRBV4-3 with TRBJ1-2; maybe TRBD1 (5 bases). The CDR3 runs to 15 residues. Germline assignment: CDR1 LGHNA and CDR2 YSLEER. Trimming cost V 0 bases and J 0 bases, with 8 bases left between them. The CDR3 DNA reads TGCGCCAGCAGCCAAGACGGGGGGACTAACTATGGCTACACCTTC. Protein product: CASSQDGGTNYGYTF.

The rearrangement uses TRBV2 and TRBJ2-1; 9 bases are shared with TRBD1. Germline CDR1 is SNHLY and CDR2 is FYNNEI. V lost 8 bases to trimming and J lost 4 bases; unmatched junction nucleotides: 6. The CDR3 has 14 residues. Here the CDR3 reads CASSQGARYNEQFF. The CDR3, as DNA: TGTGCCAGCTCACAGGGGGCGCGGTACAATGAGCAGTTCTTC.

V is TRBV7-9 and J is TRBJ2-2; tentative D call: TRBD2 (6 bases). Germline values: CDR1 SEHNR, CDR2 FQNEAQ (reference sequence). Trimming cost V 11 bases and J 2 bases, with 15 bases left between them. The CDR3 is 14 residues long. The DNA of the CDR3 is TGTGCCGGACAAGTGGGAGGAAACACCGGGGAGCTGTTTTTT. It is translated as CAGQVGGNTGELFF.

Note on this clone: The sample contains more than one DNA sequence encoding this CDR3. The V call is TRBV7-2, the J call TRBJ2-7; unclear D gene. This CDR3 region has 13 residues. Between the trimmed V and J ends, which lost 3 bases and 2 bases, there was a span of 8 bases. CDR1 and CDR2 from the germline V gene are SGHTA and FQGNSA. The DNA of the CDR3 is TGTGCCAGCAGCTTCGGGCCTACCTACGAGCAGTACTTC. Protein: CASSFGPTYEQYF.

The CDR3 region is CASSLVWTGQYF. The CDR3 bases are TGTGCCAGCAGCTTAGTGTGGACCGGGCAGTACTTC. The J gene is TRBJ2-7, the V gene TRBV11-2, with D hard to call. This CDR3 spans 12 amino acids. The V and J ends lost 1 base and 9 bases respectively, with 10 bases between them. Germline V gene lookup returns CDR1 SGHAT and CDR2 FQNNGV.

The chain recombines TRBV5-6 with TRBJ1-3, with D hard to call. This CDR3 is 18 amino acids long. Germline CDR1 and CDR2: SGHDT and YYEEEE. With 0 bases removed from V and 0 bases from J, the gap between germline ends came to 16 bases. The CDR3: CASSLGSRMEYSGNTIYF. DNA of the CDR3: TGTGCCAGCAGCTTGGGGTCGCGGATGGAATACTCTGGAAACACCATATATTTT.

There are many counts of this clone. The V gene is TRBV15, the J gene TRBJ1-4, with 8 bases fitting TRBD1. The CDR3 has 14 residues. Germline V CDR1 and CDR2: LNHNV, YYDKDF (reference sequence). The trim removed 2 bases at V and 5 bases at J, leaving 1 base unmatched. The CDR3 loop reads CATSRQGANEKLFF. As DNA, the CDR3 is TGTGCCACCAGCAGACAGGGGGCGAATGAAAAACTGTTTTTT.

The V and J genes are TRBV5-1 and TRBJ1-3; D is undetermined. The CDR3 is 15 amino acids. The V end lost 0 bases, the J end lost 0 bases, and 7 bases lay between the germline ends. CDR1 is SGHRS, CDR2 YFSETQ, per germline. The CDR3 spells CASSLELLSGNTIYF. In DNA form, the CDR3 reads TGCGCCAGCAGCTTGGAACTGCTCTCTGGAAACACCATATATTTT.

This rearrangement joins TRBV7-2 to TRBJ1-5, with D unclear. Germline CDR1 is SGHTA and CDR2 is FQGNSA. V was cut by 2 bases and J by 6 bases, with 23 bases left in between. The CDR3 consists of 18 residues. The CDR3 loop is CASSLTSSVALRGQPQHF. CDR3 DNA: TGTGCCAGCAGCTTAACCAGCTCCGTCGCCTTACGTGGTCAGCCCCAGCATTTT.

This clone came up a few times. This sequence joins TRBV25-1 and TRBJ2-7; perhaps TRBD1 as D (11 bases). Looked up from germline, CDR1 is MGHDK and CDR2 is SYGVNS. This CDR3 contains 18 residues. The V and J ends lost 5 bases and 2 bases respectively, with 25 bases between them. The CDR3 nucleotides read TGTGCCAGCAGTCCCCCGGACAGGGGGCTAGCGGGAGCCTACGAGCAGTACTTC. Translating gives CASSPPDRGLAGAYEQYF.

The V and J genes are TRBV27 and TRBJ2-7; 12 positions match TRBD2. V lost 5 bases, J lost 2 bases, and 10 bases stayed unmatched. Per the germline V gene, CDR1 is MNHEY and CDR2 is SMNVEV (reference sequence). CDR3 length: 17 residues. This CDR3 is CASSIRQGLAGTYEQYF. DNA of the CDR3: TGTGCCAGCAGTATCCGGCAAGGACTAGCGGGGACCTACGAGCAGTACTTC.

This chain connects TRBV6-1 to TRBJ2-1, with a tentative D call TRBD1 (6 bases). In germline, CDR1 is MNHNS, CDR2 SASEGT. V was shortened by 1 base and J by 2 bases, with 15 bases between the two germline ends. The length of the CDR3 is 17 residues. The CDR3 DNA reads as TGTGCCAGCAGTGAAGTTCTTGGGGGCATCCCCTACAATGAGCAGTTCTTC. This codes for CASSEVLGGIPYNEQFF.

Points on this clone: Other DNA sequences from this sample encode an identical CDR3 as well. The V gene is TRBV29-1, the J gene TRBJ2-5; D remains ambiguous. The CDR3 consists of 12 residues. V dropped 3 bases and J dropped 2 bases, with 7 bases sitting between them. CDR1 is SQVTM and CDR2 is ANQGSEA in the germline V gene. The DNA of the CDR3 is TGCAGCGTTGAGAGACAACAAGAGACCCAGTACTTC. It specifies CSVERQQETQYF.

This rearrangement joins TRBV28 to TRBJ2-5; D unresolved. This CDR3 region has 14 residues. Per the germline V gene, CDR1 is MDHEN and CDR2 is SYDVKM. The V end lost 3 bases, the J end lost 2 bases, and 10 bases lay between the germline ends. The CDR3 region is CASSFLATQETQYF. In nucleotides, the CDR3 is TGTGCCAGCAGTTTCCTGGCGACACAAGAGACCCAGTACTTC.

CDR3 loop: CASSILAPNEQFF. The CDR3 nucleotides read TGTGCCAGCAGTATACTAGCCCCCAATGAGCAGTTCTTC. This chain uses TRBV28 with TRBJ2-1; maybe TRBD2 (6 bases). The CDR3 runs 13 residues. Germline V lookup: CDR1 MDHEN, CDR2 SYDVKM. Trimming cost V 5 bases and J 6 bases, with 11 bases left between them.

This clone was counted at least ten times. This chain uses TRBV29-1 with TRBJ2-2; 12 bases match TRBD2. Germline V gives CDR1 SQVTM, CDR2 ANQGSEA. The CDR3 is 14 amino acids. The V segment lost 7 bases and the J segment 5 bases; nucleotides outside the gene matches: 5. Here the CDR3 DNA reads TGCAGCGCCCTGACTAGCGGGAGTACCGGGGAGCTGTTTTTT. Translated: CSALTSGSTGELFF.

This clone was seen more than once but under ten times. The chain joins TRBV29-1 to TRBJ2-1, with 12 bases aligning to TRBD2. V trimming: 1 base; J trimming: 9 bases; junction bases outside the gene matches: 16. Germline V gene sequence: CDR1 SQVTM, CDR2 ANQGSEA. This CDR3 has 18 residues. The CDR3, as DNA: TGCAGCGTTGAAGTAGGTGGGCTAGCGGGAGGGAGGGAAGGTGAGCAGTTCTTC. Translated, it gives CSVEVGGLAGGREGEQFF.

The chain combines TRBV9 with TRBJ2-7; 9 bases are a match to TRBD1. V shed 3 bases and J 2 bases; nucleotides not matched to a gene: 9. This CDR3 is built from 16 residues. The V gene's germline CDR1 is SGDLS and CDR2 YYNGEE. In DNA form, the CDR3 reads TGTGCCAGCAGCGCCGGGACAGGGCTAATCCCCTACGAGCAGTACTTC. This gives the protein CASSAGTGLIPYEQYF.

This clone appeared a few times. V and J are TRBV25-1 and TRBJ1-2; D gene uncertain. Germline V gives CDR1 MGHDK, CDR2 SYGVNS. Trimming took off 6 bases at V and 6 bases at J, with 5 bases between the two ends. This CDR3 comprises 10 residues. The CDR3 protein is CASRRDGYTF. The CDR3 DNA is TGTGCCAGCAGGAGGGATGGCTACACCTTC.

This clone occurred a few times. The chain links TRBV5-1 to TRBJ1-3, with TRBD1 as a possible D gene (6 bases). V lost 7 bases and J 2 bases, leaving 13 bases between the germline ends. The germline V gene encodes CDR1 SGHRS and CDR2 YFSETQ. The CDR3 has 14 residues. CDR3 residues: CASYSGEAGNTIYF. The CDR3 nucleotides are TGCGCCAGCTATTCAGGGGAGGCTGGAAACACCATATATTTT.